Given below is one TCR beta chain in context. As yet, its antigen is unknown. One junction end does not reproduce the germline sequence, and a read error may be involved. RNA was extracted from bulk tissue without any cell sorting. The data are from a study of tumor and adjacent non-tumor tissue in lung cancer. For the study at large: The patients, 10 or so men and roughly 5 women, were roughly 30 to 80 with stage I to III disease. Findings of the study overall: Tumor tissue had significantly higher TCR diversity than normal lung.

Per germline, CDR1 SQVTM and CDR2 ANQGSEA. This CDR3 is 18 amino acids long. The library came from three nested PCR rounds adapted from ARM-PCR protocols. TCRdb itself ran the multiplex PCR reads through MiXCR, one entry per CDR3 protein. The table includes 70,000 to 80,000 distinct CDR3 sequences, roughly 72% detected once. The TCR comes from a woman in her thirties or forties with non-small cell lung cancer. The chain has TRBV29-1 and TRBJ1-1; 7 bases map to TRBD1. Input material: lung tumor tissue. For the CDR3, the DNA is TGCGGCGTTGAAGGGGGGTTCAACAGGGGAGAGATTGACGCTGACGCTTTCTTT. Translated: CGVEGGFNRGEIDADAFF.